This TCR beta chain is drawn from a study of shared clonotypes between healthy human individuals (dated by TCRdb to about 2020). With respect to the entire study: The cohort comprised a couple of women and a few men aged 18 to 49 years. For each donor, CD4 naive and CD4 memory were each run on three plates, CD8 naive on two plates, and CD8 memory on one plate. To estimate repertoire size and how much clonotypes are shared between individuals, the study performed deep sequencing of blood TCR repertoires from roughly five healthy adults. Different laboratories and diverse techniques were used to prepare libraries and sequence TCR repertoires, to increase sequencing depth and limit assay-specific biases. Each donor's leukapheresis produced roughly between roughly 0.85 and 10 billion PBMCs. Results and caveats for the whole study, not just this receptor: Sampling was limited to blood, and TCR repertoires in tissue likely differ from TCR repertoires in blood. The genetic and exposure-history diversity represented was limited by the small number of donors. Sharing across a handful of donors was observed for roughly 5.4% of naive CD4, over 3% of naive CD8, 2% to 2.5% of memory CD4, and roughly 0.43% of memory CD8 clonotypes. Naive subsets generally had larger estimated clonotype richness than memory subsets. Compared with non-shared clonotypes, clonotypes shared by all four sorted-subset donors had higher generation probabilities. Based on pairwise subsampling, the degree of clonotype sharing among donors was expected to be affected by sequencing depth. Incomplete sequencing was indicated by rarefaction of sorted-subset datasets, despite the large sequencing depth.

Worth noting for this clone: Its antigen is still unknown. Per-nucleotide qualities are absent, and no much larger clonotype sits a single base away.

The germline V gene (reference sequence) sets CDR1 to SEHNR and CDR2 to FQNEAQ. From its cysteine to its phenylalanine, the CDR3 spans 13 amino acids. The entry retains the CDR3 DNA only, 39 bases that are in frame from base 1. Trimming at the junction amounts to 5 bases on V and 8 bases on J, and the germline ends lie 12 bases apart. Using the deep immunoSEQ assay, multiplex PCR amplified TCR CDR3 regions from genomic DNA. Extracted genomic DNA from each cell subset was spread evenly across all wells of several immunoSEQ 96-well plates, with each plate serving as a replicate. For sorted subsets, each replicate PCR was loaded with 200 ng genomic DNA, equivalent to roughly 30,000 T cell genomes. The purified libraries were quantified using a Qubit 3.0 fluorometer, sized with a Bioanalyzer 2100, and then quantified again using the KAPA Library Quantification kit. Each immunoSEQ 96-well plate was sequenced on its own single-read 150-cycle Illumina NextSeq 550 flow cell. The study's processing was this. Because the immunoSEQ output held only junctional sequences and lacked quality scores, the filtering could not match the filtering applied to full-length reads. To assign V/J genes and CDR3, sequences were annotated against IMGT germline references using PyIR, a Python wrapper for IgBLAST v1.9. Reads were filtered out if the reads had weak V/J assignments (E-value above 1e-6), no CDR3, stop codons, out-of-frame junctions, or ambiguous translated residues. V3J clonotypes were defined as sequences sharing an identical inferred V gene, J gene, and CDR3 amino acid sequence. Percentage overlap between repertoires was calculated by dividing the number of shared unique clonotypes by the size of the smaller repertoire. Richness of each repertoire was evaluated using RTK rarefaction, the Chao1 estimator, and Recon v2.1 estimates of unobserved clonotypes. OLGA was used to compute generation probabilities for all TCRbeta clonotypes that the gDNA method yielded from a handful of donors. TCRdb took over this immuneACCESS table, retaining in-frame rearrangements with V and J assigned. Such tables are incomplete; in checked studies, under half of the missing clones stem from an unresolved V gene, and the remainder is unexplained. The DNA was the basis for D and trimming; V, J and clone size are from that table. This sample lists some 630,000 clones; approximately 96% were detected once. The ten largest clones add up to 0.095% to 0.13% of the sample.

CD8 naive samples were CD45RO-negative cells positively selected for CCR7, giving a CD45RA+CCR7+ population that excluded TemRA cells. The donors were healthy, HIV-negative adults who had no recently reported acute infections or vaccinations. Every donor was a Caucasian adult living in Nashville, Tennessee, USA. Blood was collected by leukapheresis, and PBMCs were isolated by Ficoll-Histopaque density gradient centrifugation and then cryopreserved in liquid nitrogen vapor phase. Analytical flow cytometry was used to check the purity and quantity of each magnetically sorted T cell population. Each sorted fraction had its genomic DNA isolated and then quantified by UV absorbance on a Nanodrop 2000c.

The chain is made from TRBV7-9 and TRBJ1-4; TRBD1 could be the D gene, as 5 bases match. The clonotype was recovered from a woman under 40 in good health. The sequenced sample consisted of naive CD8+ T cells sorted from blood. Read against the paper, the sample's cell subset or site label means: CD45RA+CCR7+. CDR3 reads: CASSPGPSEKLFF. The nucleotide sequence reads as follows: TGTGCCAGCAGCCCAGGGCCAAGCGAAAAACTGTTTTTT.